This T cell receptor beta chain was identified during a study of T cell clonality in common variable immunodeficiency. General study findings and limits: In common variable immunodeficiency, TCR beta chains reportedly carried fewer deletions and N-nucleotide insertions.

The CVID group had over 12 females and about 30 males, mean age about 36. This clone is termed medium-sized (0.01 to 0.1%). Its antigen is not identified. Coverage ceases 3 residues before the CDR3 finishes, and the germline J gene fills in the end. This CDR3 is 14 amino acids long. Germline-derived CDR1 and CDR2 are SNHLY and FYNNEI. V was trimmed by 5 bases and J by 9 bases, leaving 17 bases between them. Sequencing input was equivalent genomic DNA from CVID and controls. Using immunoSEQ multiplex PCR, the repertoire was profiled, and TCRdb retains in-frame clones only, with some absent. The sample was found to contain about 1,600 clones, and every one recurs.

What was sequenced was peripheral blood mononuclear cells. The sequence was obtained from a human donor with common variable immunodeficiency. V gene TRBV2 combines with J gene TRBJ1-5, with D maybe TRBD1 (6 bases). The CDR3: CASSPSHRDRPQHF. Partial CDR3 DNA: TGTGCCAGCAGTCCCTCGCACAGGGATCGGCCC.